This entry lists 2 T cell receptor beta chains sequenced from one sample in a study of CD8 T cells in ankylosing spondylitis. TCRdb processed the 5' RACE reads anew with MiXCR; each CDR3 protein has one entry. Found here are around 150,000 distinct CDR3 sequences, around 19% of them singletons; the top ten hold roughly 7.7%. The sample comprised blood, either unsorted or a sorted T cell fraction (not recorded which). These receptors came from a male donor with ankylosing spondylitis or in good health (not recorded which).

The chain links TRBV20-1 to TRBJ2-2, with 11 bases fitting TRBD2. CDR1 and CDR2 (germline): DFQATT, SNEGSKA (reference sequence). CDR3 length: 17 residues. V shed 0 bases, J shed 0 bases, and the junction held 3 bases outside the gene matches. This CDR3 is CSARERGLAANTGELFF. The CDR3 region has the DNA TGCAGTGCTAGAGAGAGGGGACTAGCGGCGAACACCGGGGAGCTGTTTTTT.

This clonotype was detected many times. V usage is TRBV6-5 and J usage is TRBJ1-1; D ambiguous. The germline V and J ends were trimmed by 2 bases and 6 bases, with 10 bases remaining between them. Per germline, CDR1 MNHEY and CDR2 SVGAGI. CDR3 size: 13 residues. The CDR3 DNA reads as TGTGCCAGCAGTTACCGGGCGCGAGCTGAAGCTTTCTTT. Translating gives CASSYRARAEAFF.